This T cell receptor (beta chain) came from a study of vaccination effects on CD4 cells after COVID-19. Study background: Two doses of BNT162b2 or mRNA-1273 vaccine were administered to participants.

Study-level results: Only a few convalescent patients and no early post-infection timepoints featured in the study.

Using immunoSEQ multiplex PCR, the repertoire was profiled, and TCRdb retains in-frame clones only, with some absent. The sample includes tens of thousands of clones, approximately 70% of them seen just once. Regarding this clone: Its antigen is still unknown.

Antigen-specific CD4+ T cell clonotypes were called by their expansion after viral peptide-pool culture in ViraFEST. At the end of about 10 days of culture, CD4+ T cells were isolated. Testing of the vaccine recipients showed negative nucleocapsid antibodies and no prior SARS-CoV-2 infection. The ends were cut back, 2 bases at V and 0 bases at J, with 10 bases in the middle. CDR1 is LNHDA and CDR2 is SQIVND in the germline V gene (reference sequence). The CDR3 runs 15 residues. The material sequenced was CD4+ T cells from PBMCs cultured with HCoV-OC43 spike peptides, taken before COVID-19 vaccination. As to subset: HCoV-OC43 spike overlapping peptide pool stimulation. This sequence was found in a human donor who received a COVID-19 vaccine. V gene TRBV19 combines with J gene TRBJ1-1; D is perhaps TRBD1 (5 bases). CDR3 region: CASSIQGFMNTEAFF. CDR3 coding DNA: TGTGCCAGTAGTATACAGGGTTTTATGAACACTGAAGCTTTCTTT.